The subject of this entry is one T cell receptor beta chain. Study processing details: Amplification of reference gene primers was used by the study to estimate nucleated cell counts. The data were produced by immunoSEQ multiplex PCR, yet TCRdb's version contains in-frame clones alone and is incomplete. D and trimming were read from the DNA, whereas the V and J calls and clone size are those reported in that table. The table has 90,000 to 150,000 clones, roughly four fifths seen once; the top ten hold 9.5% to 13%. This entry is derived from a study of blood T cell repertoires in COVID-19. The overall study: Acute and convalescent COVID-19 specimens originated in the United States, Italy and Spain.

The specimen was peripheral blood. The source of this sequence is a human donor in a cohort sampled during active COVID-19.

The CDR3 is CASRVAVQGGTEAFF. DNA for the CDR3: TGTGCCAGTAGGGTCGCAGTTCAGGGGGGCACTGAAGCTTTCTTT. The V and J genes are TRBV19 and TRBJ1-1; 7 bases are shared with TRBD1. Germline CDR1 is LNHDA and CDR2 is SQIVND (reference sequence). This CDR3 is 15 amino acids long. V shed 6 bases, J shed 4 bases, and the junction held 11 bases outside the gene matches.